These T cell receptor beta chains were read from a single sample in a study of preoperative IRX-2 immunotherapy in early breast cancer. TCRdb keeps only in-frame clones here, not all; method: immunoSEQ multiplex PCR. The profile covers under 50,000 clones, with around four fifths appearing a single time and around 1.4% taken by the ten largest. The sequences come from lymph node tissue, collected after IRX-2 immunotherapy. Receptors originate from a human donor with breast cancer. Each CDR3 is given with its conserved first and last residue. D genes are given only for firm matches. The listing skips clone size in some rows; elsewhere it reads once, few, many or a size class.

abundance,v_gene,j_gene,d_gene,CDR3nt,CDR3aa
.,TRBV6-8,TRBJ2-3,.,TGTGCCAGCAGTGTCGATTCGGGGGCTACAGATACGCAGTATTTT,CASSVDSGATDTQYF
once,TRBV28,TRBJ1-2,TRBD1,TGTGCCAGCAGAGAAGTACCGGGACAGGGGGACTATGGCTACACCTTC,CASREVPGQGDYGYTF
.,TRBV6-8,TRBJ2-5,.,TGTGCCAGCAGTTACGCGGGGATGGAGGGTTCCAACCAGTACTTC,CASSYAGMEGSNQYF
few,TRBV6-8,TRBJ1-2,.,TGTGCCAGCAGAAACGCCGGATATGGCTACACCTTC,CASRNAGYGYTF
.,TRBV6-7,TRBJ1-3,.,TGTGCCAGCAGTTCTGGAGGGTCTGGAAACACCATATATTTT,CASSSGGSGNTIYF
.,TRBV5-1,TRBJ1-3,TRBD1,TGCGCCAGCAGCAATGGGGCTCTCAGGGGGAACCTCGGCGGAAACACCATATATTTT,CASSNGALRGNLGGNTIYF
.,TRBV30,TRBJ2-4,.,TGTGCCTGGAGTGTACAAGACATTCAGTACTTC,CAWSVQDIQYF
once,TRBV7-1,TRBJ2-7,.,TGTGCCAGCAACGACAGGACCTCCTACGAGCAGTACTTC,CASNDRTSYEQYF
.,TRBV28,TRBJ2-5,.,TGTGCCAGCAAACGGATTATTCTTCAAGAGACCCAGTACTTC,CASKRIILQETQYF
.,TRBV6-8,TRBJ1-6,.,TGTGCCAGCAGTTACTCCGGAGGCAGCACAAATACCCTCCACTTT,CASSYSGGSTNTLHF
once,TRBV19,TRBJ1-5,TRBD1,TGTGCCAGTAGTGATAACCGGGACAGGCAAAATCAGCCCCAGCATTTT,CASSDNRDRQNQPQHF
.,TRBV16,TRBJ1-6,TRBD1,TGTGCCAGCAGCAGGGACAGGAATTCACCCCTCCACTTT,CASSRDRNSPLHF
.,TRBV19,TRBJ1-2,.,TGTGCCAGTAGTATGGTCCCAGGGGTGATCTATGGCTACACCTTC,CASSMVPGVIYGYTF
.,TRBV7-1,TRBJ2-1,.,TGTGCCAGCAGCGTCAGTAACAGGGATAATGAGCAGTTCTTC,CASSVSNRDNEQFF
.,TRBV6-7,TRBJ1-5,.,TGTGCCAGCAGTTACGCGGCAGGAGCCCATCAGCCCCAGCATTTT,CASSYAAGAHQPQHF
.,TRBV1,TRBJ1-6,.,TGCGCCAGCAGCATTATTTGGAAGGCCTCCTATAATTCACCCCTCCACTTT,CASSIIWKASYNSPLHF
.,TRBV6-8,TRBJ1-1,TRBD1,TGTGCCAGCAGTTACGCAGGGGGGGCAACTGAAGCTTTCTTT,CASSYAGGATEAFF
.,TRBV19,TRBJ2-7,TRBD1,TGTGCCAGTTCGAACCCTCCGACAGGGTCATTGAACGAGCAGTACTTC,CASSNPPTGSLNEQYF
.,TRBV5-1,TRBJ1-1,TRBD1,TGCGCCAGCAGCTCGACAGGGTATAACACTGAAGCTTTCTTT,CASSSTGYNTEAFF
.,TRBV11-3,TRBJ1-2,TRBD1,TGTGCCAGCAGCCTTAACGCCGCAGGGGGGAACTATGGCTACACCTTC,CASSLNAAGGNYGYTF
few,TRBV11-3,TRBJ1-4,.,TGTGCCAGCAGCTTCGGCTCCGCGAGTGTTAATGAAAAACTGTTTTTT,CASSFGSASVNEKLFF
.,TRBV11-3,TRBJ2-5,TRBD1,TGTGCCAGCAGCTCCCGGACAGGGGGGGAGACCCAGTACTTC,CASSSRTGGETQYF
few,TRBV6-8,TRBJ2-5,.,TGTGCCAGCAGGCCGGTCTACGGCGGGTACCAAGAGACCCAGTACTTC,CASRPVYGGYQETQYF
.,TRBV6-8,TRBJ2-5,TRBD2,TGTGCCAGCAGCTGGACTAGCGGGGGCCAGGCTGGAGAGACCCAGTACTTC,CASSWTSGGQAGETQYF
few,TRBV11-3,TRBJ1-4,TRBD1,TGTGCCAGCAGCGCGACAGGGCCTAATGAAAAACTGTTTTTT,CASSATGPNEKLFF
.,TRBV5-1,TRBJ1-2,TRBD1,TGCGCCAGCAGCTCGGACCCCGGGACAGCGAGAGGCTACACCTTC,CASSSDPGTARGYTF
.,TRBV18,TRBJ2-7,.,TGTGCCAGCTCAATCGGGGGAGGATACGAGCAGTACTTC,CASSIGGGYEQYF